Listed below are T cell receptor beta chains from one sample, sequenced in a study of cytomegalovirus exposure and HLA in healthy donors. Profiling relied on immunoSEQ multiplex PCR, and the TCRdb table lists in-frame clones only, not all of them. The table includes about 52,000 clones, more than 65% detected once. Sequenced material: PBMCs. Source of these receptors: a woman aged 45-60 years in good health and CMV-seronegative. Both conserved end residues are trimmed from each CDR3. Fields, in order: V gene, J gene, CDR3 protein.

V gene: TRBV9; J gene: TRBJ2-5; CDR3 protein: ASSVRLAETQY
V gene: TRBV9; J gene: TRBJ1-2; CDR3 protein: ASSAHRDPYGYT
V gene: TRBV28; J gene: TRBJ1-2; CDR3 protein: ASSPADRNYGYT
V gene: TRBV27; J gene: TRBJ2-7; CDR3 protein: ASSSAGAGSSYEQY
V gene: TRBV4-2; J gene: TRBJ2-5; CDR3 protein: ASSQLGGPTQY
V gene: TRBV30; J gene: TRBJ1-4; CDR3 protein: AWSVLREKLF
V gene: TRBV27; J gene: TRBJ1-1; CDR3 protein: ASSTGITEAF
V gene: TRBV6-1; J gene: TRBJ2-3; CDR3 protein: ASSEPRQGQEGF
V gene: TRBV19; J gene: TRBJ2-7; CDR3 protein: ASSIARGSPYEQY
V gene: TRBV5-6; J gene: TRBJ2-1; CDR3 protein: ASSLAWGPANPGEQF
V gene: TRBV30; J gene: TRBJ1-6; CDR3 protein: AWSAQGNSPLH
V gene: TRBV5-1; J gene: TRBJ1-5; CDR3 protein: ASSLGGRADQPQH
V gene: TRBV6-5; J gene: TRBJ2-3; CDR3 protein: ASSYSSSGYTDTQY
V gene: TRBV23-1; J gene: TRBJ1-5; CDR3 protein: ASSPPDRGLLLGNQPQH
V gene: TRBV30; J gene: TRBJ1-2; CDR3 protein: AWAGYGYT
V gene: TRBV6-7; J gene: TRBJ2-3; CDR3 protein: ASTPRPGHHSTDTQY
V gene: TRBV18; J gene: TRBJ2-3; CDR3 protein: ASSLGQGIDTQY
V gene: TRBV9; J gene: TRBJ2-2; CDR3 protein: ASSLGAVTGELF
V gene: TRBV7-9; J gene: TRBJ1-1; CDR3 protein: ASSRLRVIDTEAF
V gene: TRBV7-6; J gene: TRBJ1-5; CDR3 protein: ASSSDIYQPQH
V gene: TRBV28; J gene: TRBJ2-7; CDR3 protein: ASMGQGHEQY
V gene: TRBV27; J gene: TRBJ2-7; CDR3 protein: ASTPGLAGDGSEQY
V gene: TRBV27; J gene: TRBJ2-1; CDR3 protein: ASSSPGLAGRNEQF
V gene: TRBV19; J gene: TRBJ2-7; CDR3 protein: ASSRQGETYEQY
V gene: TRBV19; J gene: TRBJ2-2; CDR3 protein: ASSISPGTGTGELF
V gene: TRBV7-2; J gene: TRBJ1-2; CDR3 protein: ASSPQGDSGYT
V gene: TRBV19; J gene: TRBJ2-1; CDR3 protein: ASRRDIYNEQF
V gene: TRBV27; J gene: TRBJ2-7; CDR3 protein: ASSPTGFVYEQY
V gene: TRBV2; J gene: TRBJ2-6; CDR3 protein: ASARGSGANVLT
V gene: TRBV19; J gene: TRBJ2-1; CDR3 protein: ASSISGQGFWEQF
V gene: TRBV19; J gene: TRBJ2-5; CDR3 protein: ASSAAGGRETQY
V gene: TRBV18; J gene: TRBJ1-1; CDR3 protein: ASSQGGHTEAF
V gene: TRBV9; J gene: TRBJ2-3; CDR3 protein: ASSLFLGLSTDTQY
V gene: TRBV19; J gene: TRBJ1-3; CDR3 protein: ASSVDRNSGNTIY
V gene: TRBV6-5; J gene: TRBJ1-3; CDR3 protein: ASSYTGGTGGNTIY
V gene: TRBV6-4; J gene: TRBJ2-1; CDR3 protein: ASSAFSGSGNEQF
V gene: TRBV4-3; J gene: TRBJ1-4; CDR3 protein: ASSPQVSSEKLF
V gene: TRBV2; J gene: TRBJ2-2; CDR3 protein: ASNLRRGTGELF
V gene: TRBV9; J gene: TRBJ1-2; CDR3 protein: ASSVDQGYGGYT
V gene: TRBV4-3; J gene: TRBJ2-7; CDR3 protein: ASSQGSGGYEQY
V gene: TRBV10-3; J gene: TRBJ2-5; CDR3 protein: AISSGGNWETQY
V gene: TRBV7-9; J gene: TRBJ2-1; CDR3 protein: ASSPHLAGAYNEQF
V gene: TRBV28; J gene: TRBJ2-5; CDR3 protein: ASSGAVQETQY
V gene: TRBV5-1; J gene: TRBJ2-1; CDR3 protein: ASSVSGRARNEQF
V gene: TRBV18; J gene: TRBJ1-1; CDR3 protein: ASSPREGDAEAF
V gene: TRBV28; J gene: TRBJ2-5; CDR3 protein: ASSPSRQAKETQY
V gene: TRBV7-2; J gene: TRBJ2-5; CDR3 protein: ASSLGRSDRAY
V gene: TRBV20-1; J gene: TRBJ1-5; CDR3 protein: SARDQEPQH
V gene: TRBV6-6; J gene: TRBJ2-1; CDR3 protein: ASSSRDRNNEQF
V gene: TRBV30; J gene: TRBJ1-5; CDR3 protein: AWSQGNQPQH
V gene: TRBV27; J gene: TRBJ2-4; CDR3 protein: ASSRDSASIQY
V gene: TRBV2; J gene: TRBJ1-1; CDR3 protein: ASSEGGRVELPAF
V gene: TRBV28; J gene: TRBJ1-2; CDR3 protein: ASIRQGYGYT
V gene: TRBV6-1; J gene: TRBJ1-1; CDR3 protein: ASSEPGHPNTEAF
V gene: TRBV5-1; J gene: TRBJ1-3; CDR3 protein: ASSLLSSQGNRGNTIY
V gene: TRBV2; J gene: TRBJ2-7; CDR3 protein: ASDGQWSGEQY
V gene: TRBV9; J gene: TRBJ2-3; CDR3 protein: ASSAPSAGGPGTQY
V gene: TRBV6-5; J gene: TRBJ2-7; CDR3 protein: ASSRTSSSYEQY
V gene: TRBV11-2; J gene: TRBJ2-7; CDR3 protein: ASSLEGGGAYEQY